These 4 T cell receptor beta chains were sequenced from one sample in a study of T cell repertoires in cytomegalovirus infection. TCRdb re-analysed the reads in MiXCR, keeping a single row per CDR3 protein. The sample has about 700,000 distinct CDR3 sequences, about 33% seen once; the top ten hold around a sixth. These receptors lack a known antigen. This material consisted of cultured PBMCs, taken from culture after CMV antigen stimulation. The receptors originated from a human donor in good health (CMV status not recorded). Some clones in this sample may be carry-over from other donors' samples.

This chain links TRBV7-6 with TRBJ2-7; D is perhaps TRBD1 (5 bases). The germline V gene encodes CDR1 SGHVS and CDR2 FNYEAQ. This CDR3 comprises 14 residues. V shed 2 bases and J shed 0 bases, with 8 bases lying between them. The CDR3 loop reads CASSLQGRSYEQYF. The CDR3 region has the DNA TGTGCCAGCAGCTTACAGGGCCGCTCCTACGAGCAGTACTTC.

CDR3 nucleotide sequence: TGTGCCAGCAGTTACGAGCGGATGAACACTGAAGCTTTCTTT. Protein: CASSYERMNTEAFF. The J gene is TRBJ1-1, the V gene TRBV6-1; no clear D. The CDR3 is made up of 14 amino acids. Trimming stripped 5 bases from V and 0 bases from J, with 10 bases between. CDR1 is MNHNS and CDR2 is SASEGT in the germline V gene.

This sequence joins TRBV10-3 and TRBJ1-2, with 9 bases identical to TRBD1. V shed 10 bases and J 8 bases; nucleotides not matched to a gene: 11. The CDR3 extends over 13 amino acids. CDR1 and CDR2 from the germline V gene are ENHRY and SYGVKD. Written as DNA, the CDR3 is TGTGCCACCCGGCAACAGGGGGCGGGAGGCTACACCTTC. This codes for CATRQQGAGGYTF.

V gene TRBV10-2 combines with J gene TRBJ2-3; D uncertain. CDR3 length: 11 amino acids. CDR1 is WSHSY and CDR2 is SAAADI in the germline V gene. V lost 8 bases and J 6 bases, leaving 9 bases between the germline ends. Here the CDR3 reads CASHQRDTQYF. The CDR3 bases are TGCGCCAGCCATCAGAGGGATACGCAGTATTTT.